The 20 T cell receptor beta chains below come from one sample, sequenced in a study of T cell repertoires in cytomegalovirus infection. A single record per CDR3 protein comes from TCRdb applying MiXCR to the reads. The data show tens of thousands of distinct CDR3 sequences, roughly 20% seen once. Their antigens are not known. The source material was CD8+ T cells from cultured PBMCs, sampled from culture after CMV antigen stimulation. The receptors were gathered from a human donor in good health (CMV status not recorded). Some clones in this sample may be carry-over from other donors' samples.

V gene TRBV7-6 combines with J gene TRBJ1-6; D possibly corresponds to TRBD1 (5 bases). The V gene lost 1 base and the J gene lost 2 bases, with 15 bases spanning the gap. The germline V gene has CDR1 SGHVS and CDR2 FNYEAQ. The CDR3 is 18 amino acids. This CDR3 reads CASSLERGPQTYNSPLHF. For the CDR3, the DNA is TGTGCCAGCAGCTTAGAGAGGGGCCCGCAAACCTATAATTCACCCCTCCACTTT.

This clonotype was seen repeatedly, ten times or more. The rearrangement links TRBV12-3 or TRBV12-4 to TRBJ1-1; D is uncertain. Trimming stripped 3 bases from V and 0 bases from J, with 5 bases between. There are 13 residues in the CDR3. The CDR3 reads CASSLWMNTEAFF. CDR3 DNA: TGTGCCAGCAGTTTGTGGATGAACACTGAAGCTTTCTTT.

This clonotype was seen a handful of times. This CDR3 is CASVTGGHEQFF. The CDR3 nucleotides read TGTGCCAGCGTCACAGGGGGTCATGAGCAGTTCTTC. J is TRBJ2-1 and V is TRBV7-2, with TRBD1 identical over 8 bases. The CDR3 runs 12 residues. The ends lost 8 bases at V and 8 bases at J; junction bases unmatched: 5. Germline assignment: CDR1 SGHTA and CDR2 FQGNSA.

This clonotype was picked up a small number of times. This rearrangement joins TRBV11-3 to TRBJ1-4; TRBD1 agrees at 7 bases. The CDR3 runs 20 residues. J gave up 6 bases and V 6 bases, and 25 bases lay outside the gene matches. The germline gives CDR1 SGHNT, CDR2 YENEEA. CDR3 DNA: TGTGCCAGCAGGGGTGACACGTCCGGGACAGACCTGTTAGTTCATGAAAAACTGTTTTTT. Its protein is CASRGDTSGTDLLVHEKLFF.

Of note for this clonotype: An end of the junction differs from the germline gene, which may be a read error. The CDR3 protein is CASSPGTSVTF. The CDR3, as DNA: TGTGCCAGCAGTCCCGGGACTAGCGTGACCTTT. The chain has TRBV25-1 and TRBJ2-3; 10 bases fit TRBD2. The CDR3 is made up of 11 amino acids. Per the germline V gene, CDR1 is MGHDK and CDR2 is SYGVNS.

This clonotype has more than one count but fewer than ten. This chain connects TRBV12-5 to TRBJ1-5, with 10 positions matching TRBD1. The CDR3 extends over 17 amino acids. The V and J ends lost 5 bases and 0 bases, in that order; junction bases with no gene match: 7. Per the germline V gene, CDR1 is LGHNT and CDR2 is FRNRAP. CDR3 nucleotide sequence: TGTGCTAGTGGTCGGGGGGACAGGGGCTATAGCAATCAGCCCCAGCATTTT. This codes for CASGRGDRGYSNQPQHF.

There are a few counts of this clonotype. The CDR3 DNA sequence: TGTGCCAGCAGTTCCAGGGGGCTAGATACGCAGTATTTT. Translated: CASSSRGLDTQYF. The chain links TRBV12-3 or TRBV12-4 to TRBJ2-3; 8 bases agree with TRBD1. The CDR3 totals 13 residues. J gave up 5 bases and V 4 bases, and 2 bases lay outside the gene matches.

CDR3 in amino acids: CASSLNRDPPFQETQYF. In nucleotides, the CDR3 is TGTGCCAGCAGCTTAAACAGGGATCCACCCTTCCAAGAGACCCAGTACTTC. V is TRBV7-8 and J is TRBJ2-5; D is possibly TRBD1 (6 bases). V lost 2 bases and J lost 1, with 17 bases in between. Germline values: CDR1 SGHVS, CDR2 FQNEAQ. The CDR3 has 17 residues.

This clonotype was seen only a few times. The V gene is TRBV12-3 or TRBV12-4, the J gene TRBJ2-7; D unresolved. CDR3 length: 14 amino acids. V lost 1 base and J lost 5, with 12 bases in between. The CDR3: CASSLGAVGHEQYF. The CDR3 DNA follows: TGTGCCAGCAGTTTAGGGGCGGTGGGCCACGAGCAGTACTTC.

The chain links TRBV7-2 to TRBJ2-1; TRBD1 agrees at 9 bases. Germline V gene data show CDR1 as SGHTA and CDR2 as FQGNSA. The V segment lost 0 bases and the J segment 4 bases; nucleotides outside the gene matches: 4. This CDR3 has 16 amino acids. CDR3 coding DNA: TGTGCCAGCAGCTTAGCTCGGACAGGGGTATACAATGAGCAGTTCTTC. This codes for CASSLARTGVYNEQFF.

The CDR3 reads CSAPRGFQETQYF. CDR3 DNA sequence: TGCAGTGCCCCCCGGGGGTTCCAAGAGACCCAGTACTTC. The J gene is TRBJ2-5, the V gene TRBV20-1; D perhaps matches TRBD2 (6 bases). The CDR3 has 13 amino acids. The V gene's germline CDR1 is DFQATT and CDR2 SNEGSKA (reference sequence). The germline V and J ends were trimmed by 6 bases and 1 base, with 12 bases remaining between them.

This clonotype has a handful of counts. This chain joins TRBV12-3 or TRBV12-4 and TRBJ1-1, with D tentatively TRBD1 (5 bases). The CDR3 is 12 amino acids. Trimming removed 6 bases from V and 4 bases from J, with 9 bases in between. The chain's CDR3 is CASRFGGTEAFF. The CDR3 DNA follows: TGTGCCAGCAGGTTCGGGGGCACTGAAGCTTTCTTT.

This clonotype was counted at least ten times. This chain joins TRBV12-3 or TRBV12-4 and TRBJ1-2; 7 nucleotides agree with TRBD1. The CDR3 is 13 residues long. Germline trimming cut 5 bases from V and 6 bases from J; bases unmatched to any gene: 6. This chain's CDR3 is CASSPQGSNGYTF. CDR3 DNA sequence: TGTGCCAGCAGTCCACAGGGGAGTAATGGCTACACCTTC.

CDR3 in DNA: TGTGCCAGTTCCCTCCGGTGGGGTAAAGCAGATACGCAGTATTTT. Amino acids: CASSLRWGKADTQYF. The rearrangement links TRBV19 to TRBJ2-3; D not resolved. Germline-derived CDR1 and CDR2 are LNHDA and SQIVND (reference sequence). The germline V and J ends were trimmed by 8 bases and 4 bases, with 19 bases remaining between them. The CDR3 is made up of 15 amino acids.

V usage is TRBV28 and J usage is TRBJ2-1; TRBD2 matches at 12 bases. J was trimmed by 8 bases and V by 2 bases; bases with no gene match: 7. Germline V lookup: CDR1 MDHEN, CDR2 SYDVKM. The CDR3 runs to 16 residues. CDR3 DNA: TGTGCCAGCAGTTTAGGGCTAGCGGGGGGGATCGATGAGCAGTTCTTC. It is translated as CASSLGLAGGIDEQFF.

This clonotype was observed a few times. The gene calls are TRBV7-8 and TRBJ2-7, with a possible D match to TRBD2 (6 bases). Germline V gene data show CDR1 as SGHVS and CDR2 as FQNEAQ. Trimming removed 4 bases from V and 4 bases from J, with 17 bases in between. This CDR3 has 15 amino acids. CDR3 nucleotides: TGTGCCAGCAGCTCGGAGGGCAGGGCCATTTACGAGCAGTACTTC. It is translated as CASSSEGRAIYEQYF.

J is TRBJ2-2 and V is TRBV6-2 or TRBV6-3; 11 bases are a match to TRBD2. Germline V gene lookup returns CDR1 MNHEY and CDR2 SVGEGT. The J segment lost 8 bases and the V segment lost 0 bases, leaving 14 bases of the junction unmatched. CDR3 length equals 19 residues. The CDR3 nucleotides read TGTGCCAGCAGTTACTCCGGGACTAGCGGAACTGAAGCGAGAGGGGAGCTGTTTTTT. Protein sequence: CASSYSGTSGTEARGELFF.

This chain connects TRBV5-4 to TRBJ2-7; 7 positions agree with TRBD1. The V and J ends lost 3 bases and 2 bases, in that order; junction bases with no gene match: 5. Looked up from germline, CDR1 is SGHNT and CDR2 is YYREEE (reference sequence). CDR3 length equals 14 residues. CDR3 region: CASSSGQSTYEQYF. The CDR3 coding sequence is TGTGCCAGCAGCTCGGGACAGTCGACCTACGAGCAGTACTTC. The entire variable domain, with the rest obtained from reference TRBV5-4 and TRBJ2-7, is as follows: ETGVTQSPTHLIKTRGQQVTLRCSSQSGHNTVSWYQQALGQGPQFIFQYYREEENGRGNFPPRFSGLQFPNYSSELNVNALELDDSALYLCASSSGQSTYEQYFGPGTRLTVT.

The V gene is TRBV11-2, the J gene TRBJ2-7; D perhaps matches TRBD2 (6 bases). Deletions cut 7 bases from V and 5 bases from J, with 24 bases between. The CDR3 extends over 16 amino acids. Germline V gives CDR1 SGHAT, CDR2 FQNNGV. The CDR3 DNA reads as TGTGCCAGCACCGCCATACCGGGAGAGGGGACCCACGAGCAGTACTTC. Translation: CASTAIPGEGTHEQYF.

This rearrangement joins TRBV7-2 to TRBJ1-5, with TRBD1 as a possible D gene (5 bases). This CDR3 spans 15 amino acids. Germline-derived CDR1 and CDR2 are SGHTA and FQGNSA. Trimming left V 6 bases short and J 3 bases short, with 15 bases between. The CDR3 nucleotides are TGTGCCAGCAGTCGCGAGGGGAGCCTCAATCAGCCCCAGCATTTT. This codes for CASSREGSLNQPQHF.